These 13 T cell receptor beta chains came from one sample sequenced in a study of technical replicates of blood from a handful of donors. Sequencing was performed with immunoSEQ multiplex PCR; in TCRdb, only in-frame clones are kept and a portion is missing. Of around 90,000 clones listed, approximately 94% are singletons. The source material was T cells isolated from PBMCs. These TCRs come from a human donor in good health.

This CDR3 reads CASSLALGLEQLSSYEQYF. The CDR3 DNA sequence: TGTGCCAGCAGCTTAGCGCTCGGACTCGAACAGTTGAGCTCCTACGAGCAGTACTTC. The chain uses TRBV7-8 and TRBJ2-7; tentative D call: TRBD2 (5 bases). From germline, CDR1 is SGHVS and CDR2 FQNEAQ. The CDR3 sequence is 19 residues long. The V end lost 0 bases, the J end lost 0 bases, and 21 bases lay between the germline ends.

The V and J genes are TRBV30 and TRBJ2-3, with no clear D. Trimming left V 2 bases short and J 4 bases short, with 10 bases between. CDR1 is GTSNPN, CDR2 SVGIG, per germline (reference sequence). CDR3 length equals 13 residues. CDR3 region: CAWSFQAPDTQYF. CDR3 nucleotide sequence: TGTGCCTGGAGTTTCCAGGCCCCAGATACGCAGTATTTT. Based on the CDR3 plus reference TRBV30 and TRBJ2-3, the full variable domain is SQTIHQWPATLVQPVGSPLSLECTVEGTSNPNLYWYRQAAGRGLQLLFYSVGIGQISSEVPQNLSASRPQDRQFILSSKKLLLSDSGFYLCAWSFQAPDTQYFGPGTRLTVL.

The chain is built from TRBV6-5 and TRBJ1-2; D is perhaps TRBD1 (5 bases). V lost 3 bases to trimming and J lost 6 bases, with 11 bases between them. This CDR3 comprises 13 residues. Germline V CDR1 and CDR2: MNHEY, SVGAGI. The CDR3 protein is CASSYRGHDGYTF. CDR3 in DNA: TGTGCCAGCAGTTATAGAGGACATGATGGCTACACCTTC.

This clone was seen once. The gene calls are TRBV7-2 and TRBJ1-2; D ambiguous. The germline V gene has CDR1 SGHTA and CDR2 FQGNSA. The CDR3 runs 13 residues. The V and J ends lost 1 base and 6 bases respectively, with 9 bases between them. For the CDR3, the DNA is TGTGCCAGCAGCTTAGTACATCACCATGGCTACACCTTC. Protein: CASSLVHHHGYTF.

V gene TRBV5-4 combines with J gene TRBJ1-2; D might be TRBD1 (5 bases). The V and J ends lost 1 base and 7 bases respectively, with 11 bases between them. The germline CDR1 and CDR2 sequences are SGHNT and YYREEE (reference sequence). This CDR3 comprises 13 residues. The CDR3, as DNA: TGTGCCAGCAGCTTGAGTGTAGGGGCTGGCTACACCTTC. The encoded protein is CASSLSVGAGYTF. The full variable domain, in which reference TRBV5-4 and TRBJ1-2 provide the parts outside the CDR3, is ETGVTQSPTHLIKTRGQQVTLRCSSQSGHNTVSWYQQALGQGPQFIFQYYREEENGRGNFPPRFSGLQFPNYSSELNVNALELDDSALYLCASSLSVGAGYTFGSGTRLTVV.

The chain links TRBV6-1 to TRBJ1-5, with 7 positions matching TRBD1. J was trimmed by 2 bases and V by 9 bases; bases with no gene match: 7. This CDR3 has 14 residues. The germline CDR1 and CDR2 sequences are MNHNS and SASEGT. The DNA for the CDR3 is TGTGCCAGTACGGGACAGACAGGCAATCAGCCCCAGCATTTT. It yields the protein CASTGQTGNQPQHF.

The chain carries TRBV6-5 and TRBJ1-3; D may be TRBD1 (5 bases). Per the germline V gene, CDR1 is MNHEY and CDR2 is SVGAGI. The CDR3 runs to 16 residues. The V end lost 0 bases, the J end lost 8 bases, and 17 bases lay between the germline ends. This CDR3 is CASSYSMRGSGYTIYF. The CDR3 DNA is TGTGCCAGCAGTTACTCGATGCGGGGGTCGGGATACACCATATATTTT.

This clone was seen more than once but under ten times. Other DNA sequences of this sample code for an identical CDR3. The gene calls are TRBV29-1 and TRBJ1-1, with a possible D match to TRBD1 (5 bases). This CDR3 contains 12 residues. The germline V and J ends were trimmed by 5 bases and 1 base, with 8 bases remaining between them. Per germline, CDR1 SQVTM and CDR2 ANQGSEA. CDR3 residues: CSVLDRNTEAFF. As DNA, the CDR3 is TGCAGCGTTTTAGACAGGAACACTGAAGCTTTCTTT. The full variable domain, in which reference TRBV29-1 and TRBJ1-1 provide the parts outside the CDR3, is SAVISQKPSRDICQRGTSLTIQCQVDSQVTMMFWYRQQPGQSLTLIATANQGSEATYESGFVIDKFPISRPNLTFSTLTVSNMSPEDSSIYLCSVLDRNTEAFFGQGTRLTVV.

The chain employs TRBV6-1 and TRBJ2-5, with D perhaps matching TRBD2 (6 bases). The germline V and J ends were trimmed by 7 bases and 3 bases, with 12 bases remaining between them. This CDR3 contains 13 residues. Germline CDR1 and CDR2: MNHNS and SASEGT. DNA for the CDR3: TGTGCCAGCACCCATGGCGGGGAAGAGACCCAGTACTTC. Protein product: CASTHGGEETQYF.

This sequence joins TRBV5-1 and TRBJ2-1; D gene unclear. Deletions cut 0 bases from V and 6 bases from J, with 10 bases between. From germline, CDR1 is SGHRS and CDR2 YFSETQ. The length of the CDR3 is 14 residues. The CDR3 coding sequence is TGCGCCAGCAGCTTGGCAGGATTCGGCAATGAGCAGTTCTTC. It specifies CASSLAGFGNEQFF.

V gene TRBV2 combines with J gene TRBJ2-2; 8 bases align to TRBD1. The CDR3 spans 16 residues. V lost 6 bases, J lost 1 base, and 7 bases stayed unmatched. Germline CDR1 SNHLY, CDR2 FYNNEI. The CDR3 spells CASSFPGTGNTGELFF. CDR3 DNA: TGTGCCAGCAGCTTCCCCGGGACAGGGAACACCGGGGAGCTGTTTTTT.

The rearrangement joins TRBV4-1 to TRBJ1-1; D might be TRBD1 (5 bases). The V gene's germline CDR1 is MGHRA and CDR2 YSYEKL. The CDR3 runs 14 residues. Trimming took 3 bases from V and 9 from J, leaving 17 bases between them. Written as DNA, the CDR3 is TGCGCCAGCAGCCAGCTTATATCAGGGATTCAAGCTTTCTTT. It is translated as CASSQLISGIQAFF.

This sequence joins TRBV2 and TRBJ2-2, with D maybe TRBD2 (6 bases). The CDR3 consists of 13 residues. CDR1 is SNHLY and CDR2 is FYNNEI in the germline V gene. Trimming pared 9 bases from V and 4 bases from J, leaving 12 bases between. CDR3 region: CARSFSGTGELFF. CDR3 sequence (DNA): TGTGCCAGGTCGTTTAGCGGCACCGGGGAGCTGTTTTTT.